One and the same sample provided the 5 T cell receptor beta chains below, sequenced in a study of PD-L1 blockade in urothelial cancer. Assay: immunoSEQ multiplex PCR; the TCRdb copy retains only in-frame clones and omits some. The table records roughly 120,000 clones, 75% to 90% of them present only once. Time point reported: peripheral blood 6 weeks after treatment start. The sequenced sample was PBMCs, obtained around atezolizumab (anti-PD-L1) treatment. These receptor sequences come from a man in his fifties or sixties with urothelial cancer.

A single count supports this clone. V usage is TRBV4-3 and J usage is TRBJ2-3; 10 bases align to TRBD1. The ends lost 4 bases at V and 3 bases at J; junction bases unmatched: 4. Germline V lookup: CDR1 LGHNA, CDR2 YSLEER. CDR3 length equals 15 residues. This chain's CDR3 is CASSPGQGRTDTQYF. In nucleotides, the CDR3 is TGCGCCAGCAGCCCGGGACAGGGGAGGACAGATACGCAGTATTTT.

This chain joins TRBV7-8 and TRBJ2-1, with TRBD1 identical over 9 bases. This CDR3 has 15 residues. CDR1 and CDR2 from the germline V gene are SGHVS and FQNEAQ. The trim removed 1 base at V and 5 bases at J, leaving 3 bases unmatched. This CDR3 reads CASSLVGTGNNEQFF. Written as DNA, the CDR3 is TGTGCCAGCAGCTTAGTAGGGACAGGGAACAATGAGCAGTTCTTC.

This chain links TRBV28 with TRBJ2-2; D is uncertain. Germline lookup yields CDR1 MDHEN and CDR2 SYDVKM. CDR3 length: 12 residues. Trimming cost V 6 bases and J 4 bases, with 6 bases left between them. The CDR3 DNA is TGTGCCAGCAGAGTTAGCACCGGGGAGCTGTTTTTT. Translating gives CASRVSTGELFF.

The chain links TRBV28 to TRBJ1-1, with D possibly TRBD1 on 6 matching bases. The CDR3 sequence is 15 residues long. Trimming removed 1 base at V and 3 bases at J, with 12 bases between. Looked up from germline, CDR1 is MDHEN and CDR2 is SYDVKM. This CDR3 reads CASSLLGGQYTEAFF. Written as DNA, the CDR3 is TGTGCCAGCAGTTTATTAGGCGGACAGTACACTGAAGCTTTCTTT.

The V and J genes are TRBV19 and TRBJ1-4; D gene ambiguous. Germline CDR1 LNHDA, CDR2 SQIVND (reference sequence). V was clipped by 5 bases and J by 6 bases, with 10 bases between them. The CDR3 is 13 residues long. The CDR3 sequence: CASSSSQDEKLFF. The CDR3 DNA is TGTGCCAGTAGTTCCTCCCAGGATGAAAAACTGTTTTTT.